This T cell receptor (beta chain) was sequenced for a study of blood T cell repertoires in COVID-19. Study-level information: Specimens from acute and convalescent COVID-19 originated in the United States, Italy and Spain. PBMCs, B-cell-depleted T cells, or T cells provided the cDNA or gDNA that made up the material.

Per germline, CDR1 LGHDT and CDR2 YNNKEL (reference sequence). The CDR3 contains 15 residues. V lost 1 base to trimming and J lost 7 bases; unmatched junction nucleotides: 1. Authors' methods: Estimates of nucleated cell counts were drawn from the amplification of reference gene primers. Clones were read by immunoSEQ multiplex PCR, and TCRdb kept only the in-frame ones, dropping some. D and trimming come from the DNA, and the V and J calls and clone size come from that table. This sample carries about 200,000 clones, less than 90% of them seen once, and the ten largest clones take roughly 2.2%. This sequence originates from a woman between 50 and 59 years old with acute or convalescent COVID-19. The chain is built from TRBV3-1 (or the pseudogene TRBV3-2) and TRBJ2-6; TRBD1 matches at 10 bases. The sequencing input was peripheral blood. This CDR3 reads CASSQGQGAANVLTF. In DNA, the CDR3 is TGTGCCAGCAGCCAAGGACAGGGGGCTGCCAACGTCCTGACTTTC.